A selection of T cell receptor beta chains follows, all from one sample in a study of siplizumab effects on memory and regulatory T cells. This table comes from immunoSEQ multiplex PCR, and its TCRdb copy is limited to in-frame clones, with some not included. The sample has about 100,000 clones, roughly 94% seen once. Sequences were obtained from non-Treg CD4+ T cells sorted from blood. These receptors originate from a human donor in good health. Each CDR3 is given with its conserved first and last residue. A D gene is named only where the DNA matches it firmly. Rows may omit the clone size; those that give it use once, few, many or a size class.

clone size	V gene	D gene	J gene	CDR3 DNA	CDR3 protein
.	TRBV27	.	TRBJ2-7	TGTGCCAGCAGTTTACGGTGGGGAGTAGGGTCCGAGCAGTACTTC	CASSLRWGVGSEQYF
.	TRBV2	.	TRBJ2-1	TGTGCCAGCCGTCGGTACAATGAGCAGTTCTTC	CASRRYNEQFF
.	TRBV6-1	TRBD1	TRBJ2-1	TGTGCCAGCAGTGAATACCCAGGGGGCAATGAGCAGTTCTTC	CASSEYPGGNEQFF
few	TRBV28	.	TRBJ2-7	TGTGCCAGCAGTCCCCCGCGTCCGGTGCAGTACTTC	CASSPPRPVQYF
.	TRBV28	.	TRBJ1-1	TGTGCCAGCAGTCCTTGGAGCCCCTACAATGAGAACACTGAAGCTTTCTTT	CASSPWSPYNENTEAFF
.	TRBV28	.	TRBJ1-5	TGTGCCAGCAGACCAGACAGGAGAAATCAGCCCCAGCATTTT	CASRPDRRNQPQHF
.	TRBV28	TRBD2	TRBJ2-3	TGTGCCAGCAGACCCTACTCGGGGAGGGGAGGAATGACAGATACGCAGTATTTT	CASRPYSGRGGMTDTQYF
once	TRBV18	.	TRBJ2-5	TGTGCCAGCTCACCCTTGACGGGGGCGGGAGAGACCCAGTACTTC	CASSPLTGAGETQYF
.	TRBV18	.	TRBJ1-5	TGTGCCAGCTCACCAGGGTTCAATAGCAATCAGCCCCAGCATTTT	CASSPGFNSNQPQHF
.	TRBV9	.	TRBJ1-5	TGTGCCAGCAGCGTAGGTTTATCGGGTCAGCCCCAGCATTTT	CASSVGLSGQPQHF
.	TRBV23-1	TRBD2	TRBJ2-3	TGCGCCAGCCCCCGGACTAGCGGTAGCACAGATACGCAGTATTTT	CASPRTSGSTDTQYF
.	TRBV6-6	.	TRBJ2-7	TGTGCCAGCAGCGCCGGGACCGCCTCCTACGAGCAGTACTTC	CASSAGTASYEQYF
.	TRBV7-8	TRBD2	TRBJ2-1	TGTGCCAGCAGCCCCGATCCCAAACTAGCGGGAGGGACCTACAATGAGCAGTTCTTC	CASSPDPKLAGGTYNEQFF
.	TRBV7-9	.	TRBJ1-1	TGTGCCAGCAGCTTAGAGGGGGGCACTGAAGCTTTCTTT	CASSLEGGTEAFF
.	TRBV4-1	TRBD1	TRBJ1-2	TGCGCCAGCACATGGACAGGGGGACAAGTTTTAAGTGGCTACACCTTC	CASTWTGGQVLSGYTF
.	TRBV7-8	.	TRBJ2-1	TGTGCCAGCAGCTTAGGTCGAGGTTGGTCCTCCTACAATGAGCAGTTCTTC	CASSLGRGWSSYNEQFF
.	TRBV28	.	TRBJ1-5	TGTGCCAGCAGTTTTCTAGCGGGTAGGGATCAGCCCCAGCATTTT	CASSFLAGRDQPQHF
.	TRBV19	TRBD1	TRBJ2-7	TGTGCCAGTAGTCAAGTTGACAGGGGCGAGCAGTACTTC	CASSQVDRGEQYF
.	TRBV7-2	TRBD2	TRBJ2-5	TGTGCCAGCAGCCAGGGACTAGAAAAAGAGACCCAGTACTTC	CASSQGLEKETQYF
.	TRBV6-5	.	TRBJ1-2	TGTGCCAGCAGTGACGTGTTTGGCTACACCTTC	CASSDVFGYTF
.	TRBV2	.	TRBJ1-5	TGTGCCAGCAGTCTAATGGGGACGGCAAATCAGCCCCAGCATTTT	CASSLMGTANQPQHF
.	TRBV18	.	TRBJ1-2	TGTGCCAGCTCACCAGACAGCTACTATGGCTACACCTTC	CASSPDSYYGYTF
.	TRBV4-2	TRBD2	TRBJ2-7	TGTGCCAGCAGCCCGGGAGGGCCGGCTTTTGGGTACGAGCAGTACTTC	CASSPGGPAFGYEQYF
once	TRBV19	TRBD1	TRBJ2-3	TGTGCCAGTTCGGGACAGGGGAAAGATACGCAGTATTTT	CASSGQGKDTQYF
.	TRBV6-5	.	TRBJ2-3	TGTGCCAGCAGATCTATAGGGCGGGGAGATACGCAGTATTTT	CASRSIGRGDTQYF
.	TRBV6-6	.	TRBJ2-1	TGTGCCAGCAGTCCCCCGGGCTCCTACAATGAGCAGTTCTTC	CASSPPGSYNEQFF
.	TRBV11-2	TRBD2	TRBJ2-7	TGTGCCAGCAGCTCCGGTGGACTAGCGGGAGGGAGGGAGCAGTACTTC	CASSSGGLAGGREQYF
once	TRBV6-5	.	TRBJ2-3	TGTGCCAGCAGTTCCTACCAAGCGTCAGATACGCAGTATTTT	CASSSYQASDTQYF
few	TRBV28	TRBD2	TRBJ2-7	TGTGCCAGCAGATTACCGAACTTAGCGGGGACTACCTACGAGCAGTACTTC	CASRLPNLAGTTYEQYF
.	TRBV25-1	.	TRBJ2-1	TGTGCCAGCAGTGAAGCCCGGGGCGGCAGGTACAATGAGCAGTTCTTC	CASSEARGGRYNEQFF
.	TRBV7-3	.	TRBJ2-6	TGTGCCAGCAGCTTGAACCCTCCTGGGGCCAACGTCCTGACTTTC	CASSLNPPGANVLTF